This TCR beta chain emerged from a study of beta chain features in type 1 diabetes. Overall study: Comparable age, gender and cell yields were observed in patients relative to healthy donors. Findings of the study overall: Any HLA-type effect on TCRB rearrangement remained unresolved here. For patients, the naive, central memory and Treg TCRB repertoires appeared more alike than for healthy donors.

Markers CD45RO/CCR7/CD25/CD127/CD95/CD27 served to sort CD4+ naive, central memory, regulatory and stem cell-like memory cells. The V segment lost 6 bases and the J segment 5 bases; nucleotides outside the gene matches: 4. CDR3 length: 14 residues. Germline V lookup: CDR1 SNHLY, CDR2 FYNNEI. All of the isolated RNA was reverse transcribed, so expressed TCRB transcripts were sequenced. Sequencing was performed with immunoSEQ multiplex PCR; in TCRdb, only in-frame clones are kept and a portion is missing. In the table there are approximately 160,000 clones, approximately 8.4% of which are singletons. This clone was counted between two and nine times. As yet, its antigen is unknown.

The sequenced material came from central memory CD4+ T cells from blood. The source of this sequence is a woman aged 18 to 35 in good health. The chain recombines TRBV2 with TRBJ1-6; 7 positions agree with TRBD1. CDR3 sequence reads: CASREQGNNSPLHF. The CDR3 DNA is TGTGCCAGCAGGGAACAGGGGAATAATTCACCCCTCCACTTT.